This record covers a single T cell receptor beta chain. What it binds is not known. Assay: immunoSEQ multiplex PCR; the TCRdb copy retains only in-frame clones and omits some. The sample lists over 120,000 clones, 75% to 90% occurring once. Deletions cut 2 bases from V and 8 bases from J, with 12 bases between. The CDR3 has 13 amino acids. Germline-derived CDR1 and CDR2 are LNHDA and SQIVND (reference sequence). These data belong to a study of T cell responses to AZD1222 COVID-19 vaccine. General study findings and limits: Donors, mostly white British, included more females; clonal diversity was possibly underestimated. Baseline antibody screening turned up just a handful of seropositive AZD1222 recipients. With two AZD1222 doses given, Spike-specific TCR breadth and depth both rose.

The chain is built from TRBV19 and TRBJ1-2; no definite D call. This TCR was sampled from an adult in good health. Sequencing was performed on peripheral blood, taken on day 0 of AZD1222 vaccination. CDR3: CASSISGEWGYTF. The CDR3 DNA reads as TGTGCCAGTAGTATAAGTGGCGAGTGGGGCTACACCTTC. Full variable domain (remainder filled in from reference TRBV19 and TRBJ1-2): DGGITQSPKYLFRKEGQNVTLSCEQNLNHDAMYWYRQDPGQGLRLIYYSQIVNDFQKGDIAEGYSVSREKKESFPLTVTSAQKNPTAFYLCASSISGEWGYTFGSGTRLTVV.